The present TCR beta chain was sequenced within a study of blood T cell repertoires in COVID-19. For the study at large: Acute and convalescent COVID-19 specimens originated in the United States, Italy and Spain. T cells, B-cell-depleted T cells, or PBMCs supplied cDNA or gDNA.

Original processing notes: Amplification from reference gene primers served as the basis for estimated nucleated cell counts. This table comes from immunoSEQ multiplex PCR, and its TCRdb copy is limited to in-frame clones, with some not included. Clone size and V and J calls were adopted from that table, with D and trimming inferred from the DNA. The repertoire holds roughly 200,000 clones, with about 87% as singletons. Sequenced material: peripheral blood. The receptor was isolated from a young woman who had recovered from COVID-19.

The CDR3 sequence: CASSLWGGENTGELFF. The CDR3 coding sequence is TGCGCCAGCAGCTTGTGGGGGGGCGAGAACACCGGGGAGCTGTTTTTT. V usage is TRBV5-1 and J usage is TRBJ2-2; D might be TRBD2 (7 bases). The V gene lost 1 base and the J gene lost 1 base, with 11 bases spanning the gap. This CDR3 region has 16 residues. In germline, CDR1 is SGHRS, CDR2 YFSETQ.